The 10 T cell receptor beta chains in this list originate from one sample, sequenced in a study of spatial heterogeneity in lung cancer. The time point was: sample taken at primary tumor resection. The study sequenced unsorted whole RNA from tumor, nontumor lung or frozen PBMC. TCRdb reprocessed the 5' RACE reads with MiXCR, giving one entry per CDR3 protein. The repertoire holds some 2,100 distinct CDR3 sequences, under 25% seen once, with under 45% in the top ten. Sequenced material: PBMCs, taken at surgery. The receptor source for this set is a male donor with early-stage non-small cell lung cancer.

This sequence joins TRBV6-2 or TRBV6-3 and TRBJ2-7, with D perhaps matching TRBD1 (6 bases). V shed 6 bases and J shed 6 bases, with 12 bases lying between them. The CDR3 contains 12 residues. From germline, CDR1 is MNHEY and CDR2 SVGEGT. Written as DNA, the CDR3 is TGTGCCAGCAGAACACAGGGCCGCGAGCAGTACTTC. Translated, it gives CASRTQGREQYF.

This chain uses TRBV27 with TRBJ1-1, with D maybe TRBD1 (5 bases). Germline loops: CDR1 MNHEY, CDR2 SMNVEV (reference sequence). The CDR3 is 12 amino acids. Trimming shortened V by 4 bases and J by 11 bases, and 14 bases separated the two germline ends. The CDR3 loop reads CASSSGPFEAFF. In DNA, the CDR3 is TGTGCCAGCAGTTCGGGACCTTTCGAGGCTTTCTTT.

V usage is TRBV11-2 and J usage is TRBJ2-7; the match to TRBD2 covers 8 bases. Germline V lookup: CDR1 SGHAT, CDR2 FQNNGV. The CDR3 sequence is 14 residues long. V was pared by 1 base and J by 7 bases, with 6 bases of the junction left unmatched. The DNA of the CDR3 is TGTGCCAGCAGCTTAGGGGCCGGGAGGGTGGAGCAGTACTTC. Protein: CASSLGAGRVEQYF.

CDR3 bases: TGCAGTGCTGTCTCGGGACAGGGAGCTTTGGCCCAGTACTTC. Its translation is CSAVSGQGALAQYF. The rearrangement joins TRBV20-1 to TRBJ2-5; the match to TRBD1 covers 9 bases. Germline CDR1 is DFQATT and CDR2 is SNEGSKA (reference sequence). The CDR3 loop spans 14 amino acids. Trimming at V came to 5 bases and at J to 9 bases, leaving 13 bases not matched to a gene.

Only a few counts were recorded for this clonotype. This CDR3 reads CASSQDLMETQYF. CDR3 nucleotides: TGTGCCAGCAGCCAGGACTTGATGGAGACCCAGTACTTC. V gene TRBV3-1 combines with J gene TRBJ2-5; D might be TRBD2 (5 bases). V lost 3 bases to trimming and J lost 5 bases, with 10 bases between them. The length of the CDR3 is 13 residues. Germline loops: CDR1 LGHDT, CDR2 YNNKEL (reference sequence).

Relative to its sample, this clonotype is medium-sized (0.01 to 0.1%). The J gene is TRBJ2-7, the V gene TRBV28; a possible D gene is TRBD2 (5 bases). V was shortened by 4 bases and J by 0 bases, with 16 bases between the two germline ends. CDR1 and CDR2 (germline): MDHEN, SYDVKM. This CDR3 region has 16 residues. In DNA form, the CDR3 reads TGTGCCAGCAGTTACCCGCGAGAGGGATACTCCTACGAGCAGTACTTC. This translates into CASSYPREGYSYEQYF.

This clonotype was seen ten or more times. The rearrangement joins TRBV12-3 or TRBV12-4 to TRBJ2-5; D ambiguous. The CDR3 consists of 13 residues. Trimming stripped 5 bases from V and 7 bases from J, with 14 bases between. CDR3 residues: CASSPEWVRTQYF. The CDR3 DNA follows: TGTGCCAGCAGTCCGGAGTGGGTCCGGACCCAGTACTTC.

This clonotype is termed medium-sized (0.01 to 0.1%). CDR3 sequence reads: CASSLDRLAYEQYF. The CDR3, as DNA: TGTGCCAGCAGCTTAGATCGCCTAGCCTACGAGCAGTACTTC. The rearrangement joins TRBV7-2 to TRBJ2-7; D is ambiguous. Germline V gene data show CDR1 as SGHTA and CDR2 as FQGNSA. Trimming removed 1 base from V and 2 bases from J, with 9 bases in between. The CDR3 extends over 14 amino acids.

The chain uses TRBV7-2 and TRBJ2-5; 8 bases agree with TRBD2. V was clipped by 6 bases and J by 3 bases; unmatched bases: 0. The CDR3 consists of 12 residues. Looked up from germline, CDR1 is SGHTA and CDR2 is FQGNSA. CDR3: CASSSGEETQYF. Here the CDR3 DNA reads TGTGCCAGCAGTAGCGGGGAAGAGACCCAGTACTTC.

This clonotype is medium-sized by share. The chain combines TRBV29-1 with TRBJ2-7; unclear D gene. Looked up from germline, CDR1 is SQVTM and CDR2 is ANQGSEA. Deletions cut 0 bases from V and 2 bases from J, with 5 bases between. The length of the CDR3 is 12 residues. This chain's CDR3 is CSVEENTYEQYF. The CDR3 DNA is TGCAGCGTTGAAGAAAACACCTACGAGCAGTACTTC.